The source of this T cell receptor beta chain is a study of cytomegalovirus exposure and HLA in healthy donors. Overall study context: A prior analysis found about 120 million unique TCR beta sequences from 170 million or so T cells.

Comments on this clone: Its antigen remains unidentified.

The study ran its PCR with 60 Vbeta and 13 Jbeta primers. Original data processing: Per a later analysis, the number of unique TCR beta chains was roughly 80 million, of which 9 million to 14 million were shared. Some clones are missing from TCRdb's copy, which holds only in-frame ones; the method was immunoSEQ multiplex PCR. V and J calls and clone size are as listed in that table; D and trimming were resolved from the DNA. The data contain more than 90,000 clones, approximately 77% of them singletons. Germline V gives CDR1 MDHEN, CDR2 SYDVKM. There are 12 residues in the CDR3. Trimming pared 8 bases from V and 7 bases from J, leaving 12 bases between. General observations from the study: It was taken for granted in presence/absence analyses that sequencing depth across donors was roughly uniform. TRBV6-2, TRBV6-3 and some other V segments were unresolvable in 87-base-pair reads.

This TCR derives from a man aged 50-60 years in good health and CMV-seropositive. Sequences were obtained from PBMCs. This sequence joins TRBV28 and TRBJ1-5, with TRBD1 as a possible D gene (5 bases). Here the CDR3 DNA reads TGTGCCAGCTCGGGACTGCCCCAGCCCCAGCATTTT. As protein: CASSGLPQPQHF.